The text below deals with one T cell receptor (beta chain). Its antigen is unidentified. These data originate in a study of cytomegalovirus exposure and HLA in healthy donors. On the study more broadly: About 179 million T cells yielded under 130 million unique TCR beta sequences in earlier analysis. Study outcomes and limitations: Later analysis found that TCR beta chains associated with HLA were more clonally expanded than other, equally common chains.

This CDR3 is 12 amino acids long. The V gene's germline CDR1 is SGHRS and CDR2 YFSETQ. V lost 6 bases, J lost 4 bases, and 9 bases lay in between. The PCR had 60 Vbeta and 13 Jbeta primers. The data were produced by immunoSEQ multiplex PCR, yet TCRdb's version contains in-frame clones alone and is incomplete. The sample holds 77,000 or so clones; roughly 82% are singletons and the top ten take approximately 20%. The TCR comes from a man in his 70s in good health and CMV-seropositive. The chain is built from TRBV5-1 and TRBJ2-3; D perhaps matches TRBD2 (6 bases). The sequencing input was PBMCs. DNA for the CDR3: TGCGCCAGCACCGGGGAGGCAGATACGCAGTATTTT. As protein: CASTGEADTQYF.